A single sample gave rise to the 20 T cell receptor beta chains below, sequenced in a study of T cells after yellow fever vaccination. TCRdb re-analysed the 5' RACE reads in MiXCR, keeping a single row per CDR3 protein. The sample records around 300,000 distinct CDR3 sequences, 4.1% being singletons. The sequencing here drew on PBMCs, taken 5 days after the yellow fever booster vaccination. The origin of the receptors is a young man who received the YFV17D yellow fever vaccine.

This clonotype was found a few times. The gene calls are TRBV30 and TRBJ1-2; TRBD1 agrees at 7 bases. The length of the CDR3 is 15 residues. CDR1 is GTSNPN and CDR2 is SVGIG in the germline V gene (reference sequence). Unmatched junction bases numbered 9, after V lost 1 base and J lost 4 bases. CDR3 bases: TGTGCCTGGAGTGCCAAGGAGGCAGGGGGCTATGGCTACACCTTC. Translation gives CAWSAKEAGGYGYTF.

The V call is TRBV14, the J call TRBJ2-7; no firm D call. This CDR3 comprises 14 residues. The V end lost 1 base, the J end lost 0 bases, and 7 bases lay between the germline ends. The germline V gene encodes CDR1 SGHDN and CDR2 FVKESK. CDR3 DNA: TGTGCCAGCAGCCAAGGACCGGTCTCCTACGAGCAGTACTTC. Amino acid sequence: CASSQGPVSYEQYF.

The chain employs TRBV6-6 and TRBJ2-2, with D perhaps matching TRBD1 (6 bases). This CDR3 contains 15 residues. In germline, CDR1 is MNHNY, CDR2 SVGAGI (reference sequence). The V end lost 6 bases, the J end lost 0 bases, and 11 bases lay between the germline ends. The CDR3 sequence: CASSRDRSNTGELFF. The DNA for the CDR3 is TGTGCCAGCAGCCGTGACAGGTCGAACACCGGGGAGCTGTTTTTT.

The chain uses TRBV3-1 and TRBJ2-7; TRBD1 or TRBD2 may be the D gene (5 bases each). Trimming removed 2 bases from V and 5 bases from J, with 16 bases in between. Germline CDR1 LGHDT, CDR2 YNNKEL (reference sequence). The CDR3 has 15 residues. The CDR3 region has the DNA TGTGCCAGCAGCCAACTCGGGACCATAGCTCACGAGCAGTACTTC. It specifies CASSQLGTIAHEQYF.

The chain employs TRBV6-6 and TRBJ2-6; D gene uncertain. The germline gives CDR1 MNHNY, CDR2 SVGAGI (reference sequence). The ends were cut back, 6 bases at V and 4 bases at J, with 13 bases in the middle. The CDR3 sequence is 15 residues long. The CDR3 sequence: CASRPKLEGANVLTF. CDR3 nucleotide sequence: TGTGCCAGCAGGCCGAAACTGGAGGGGGCCAACGTCCTGACTTTC.

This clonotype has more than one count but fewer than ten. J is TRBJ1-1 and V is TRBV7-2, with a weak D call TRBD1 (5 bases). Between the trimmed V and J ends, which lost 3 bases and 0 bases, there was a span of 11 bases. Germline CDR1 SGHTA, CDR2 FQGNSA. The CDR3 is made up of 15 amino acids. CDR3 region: CASSLMTAMNTEAFF. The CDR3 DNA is TGTGCCAGCAGCTTGATGACAGCCATGAACACTGAAGCTTTCTTT.

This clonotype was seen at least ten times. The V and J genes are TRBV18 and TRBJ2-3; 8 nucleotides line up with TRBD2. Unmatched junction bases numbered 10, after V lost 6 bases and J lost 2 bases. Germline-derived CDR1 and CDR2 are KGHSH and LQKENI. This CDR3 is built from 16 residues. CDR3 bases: TGTGCCAGCTCGCCGACTAGCGCCACCACCACAGATACGCAGTATTTT. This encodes CASSPTSATTTDTQYF. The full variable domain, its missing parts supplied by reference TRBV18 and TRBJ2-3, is NAGVMQNPRHLVRRRGQEARLRCSPMKGHSHVYWYRQLPEEGLKFMVYLQKENIIDESGMPKERFSAEFPKEGPSILRIQQVVRGDSAAYFCASSPTSATTTDTQYFGPGTRLTVL.

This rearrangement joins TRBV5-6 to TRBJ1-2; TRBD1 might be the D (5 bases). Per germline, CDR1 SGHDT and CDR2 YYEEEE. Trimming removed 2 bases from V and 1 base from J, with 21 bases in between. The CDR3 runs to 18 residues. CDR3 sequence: CASSFWGSVIPVNYGYTF. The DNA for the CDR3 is TGTGCCAGCAGCTTTTGGGGGTCCGTGATCCCCGTTAACTATGGCTACACCTTC.

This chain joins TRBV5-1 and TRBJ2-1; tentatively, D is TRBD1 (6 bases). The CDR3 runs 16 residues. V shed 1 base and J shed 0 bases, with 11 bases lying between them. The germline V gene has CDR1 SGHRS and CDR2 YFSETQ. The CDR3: CASSLRQASSYNEQFF. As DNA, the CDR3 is TGCGCCAGCAGCTTGAGACAGGCGTCCTCCTACAATGAGCAGTTCTTC.

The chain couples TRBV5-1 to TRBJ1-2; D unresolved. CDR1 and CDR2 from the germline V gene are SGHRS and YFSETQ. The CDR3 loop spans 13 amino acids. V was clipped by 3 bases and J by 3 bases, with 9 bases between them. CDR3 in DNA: TGCGCCAGCAGCTACGACATCTACTATGGCTACACCTTC. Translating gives CASSYDIYYGYTF.

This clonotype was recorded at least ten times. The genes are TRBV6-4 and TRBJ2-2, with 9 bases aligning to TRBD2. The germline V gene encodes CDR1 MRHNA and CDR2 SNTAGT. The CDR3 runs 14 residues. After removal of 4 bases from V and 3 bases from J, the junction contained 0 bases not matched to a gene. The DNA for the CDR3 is TGTGCCAGCAGTGCTAGCGGGGACACCGGGGAGCTGTTTTTT. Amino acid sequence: CASSASGDTGELFF.

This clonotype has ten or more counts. The CDR3 coding sequence is TGCAGTGCTAGAGGGGACAGGGTCTCCTACAATGAGCAGTTCTTC. It encodes CSARGDRVSYNEQFF. This sequence joins TRBV20-1 and TRBJ2-1; 9 bases fit TRBD1. CDR1 is DFQATT and CDR2 is SNEGSKA in the germline V gene (reference sequence). The V and J ends lost 1 base and 0 bases, in that order; junction bases with no gene match: 1. The CDR3 has 15 residues.

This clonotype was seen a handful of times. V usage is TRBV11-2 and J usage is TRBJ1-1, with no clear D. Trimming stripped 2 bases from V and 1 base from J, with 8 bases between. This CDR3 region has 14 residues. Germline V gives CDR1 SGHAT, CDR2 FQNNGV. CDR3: CASSLTAGNTEAFF. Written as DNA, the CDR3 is TGTGCCAGCAGCTTAACGGCGGGGAACACTGAAGCTTTCTTT.

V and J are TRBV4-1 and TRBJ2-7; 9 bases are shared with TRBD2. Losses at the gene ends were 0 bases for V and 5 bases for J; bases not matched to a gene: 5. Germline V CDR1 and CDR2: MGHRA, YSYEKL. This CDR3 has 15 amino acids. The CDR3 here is CASSQEGGGVNEQYF. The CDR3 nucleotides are TGCGCCAGCAGCCAAGAGGGCGGGGGGGTCAACGAGCAGTACTTC.

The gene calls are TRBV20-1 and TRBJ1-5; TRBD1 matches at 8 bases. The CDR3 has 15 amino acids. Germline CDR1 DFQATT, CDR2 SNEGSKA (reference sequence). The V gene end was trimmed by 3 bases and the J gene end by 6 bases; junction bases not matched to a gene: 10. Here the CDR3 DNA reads TGCAGTGCTAGGGGGTTGGCAGGGGGCGGTCAGCCCCAGCATTTT. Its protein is CSARGLAGGGQPQHF.

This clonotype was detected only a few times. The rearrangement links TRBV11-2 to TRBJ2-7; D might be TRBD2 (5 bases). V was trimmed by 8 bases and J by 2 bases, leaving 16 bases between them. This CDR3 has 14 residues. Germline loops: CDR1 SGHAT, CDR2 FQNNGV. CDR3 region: CASLPDSYPYEQYF. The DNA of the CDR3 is TGTGCCAGCCTTCCGGACTCCTACCCCTACGAGCAGTACTTC.

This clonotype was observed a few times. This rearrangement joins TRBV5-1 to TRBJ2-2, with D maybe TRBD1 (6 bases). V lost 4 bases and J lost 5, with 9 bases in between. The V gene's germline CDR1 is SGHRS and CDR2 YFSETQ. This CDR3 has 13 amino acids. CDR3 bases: TGCGCCAGCAGCCCGGACAGAACCGGGGAGCTGTTTTTT. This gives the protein CASSPDRTGELFF.

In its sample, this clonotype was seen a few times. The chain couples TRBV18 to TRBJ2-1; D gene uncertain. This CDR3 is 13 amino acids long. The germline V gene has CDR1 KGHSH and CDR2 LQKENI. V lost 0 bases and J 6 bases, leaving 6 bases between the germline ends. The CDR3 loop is CASSPPGPNEQFF. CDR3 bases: TGTGCCAGCTCACCACCTGGGCCCAATGAGCAGTTCTTC.

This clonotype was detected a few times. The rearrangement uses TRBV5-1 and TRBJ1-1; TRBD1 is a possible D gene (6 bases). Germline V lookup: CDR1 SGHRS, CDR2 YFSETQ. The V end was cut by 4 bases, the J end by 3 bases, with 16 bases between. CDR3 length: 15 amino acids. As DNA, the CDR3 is TGCGCCAGCAGCCGGTCAGGGGACTCGGACACTGAAGCTTTCTTT. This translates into CASSRSGDSDTEAFF.

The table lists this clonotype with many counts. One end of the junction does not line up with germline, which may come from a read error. The CDR3 region is CASSYSGANVLTF. Here the CDR3 DNA reads TGTGCCAGCAGCTACTCTGGGGCCAACGTCCTGACTTTC. The chain links TRBV6-5 to TRBJ2-6; D is unresolved. The CDR3 consists of 13 residues. Germline CDR1 reads MNHEY; CDR2 reads SVGAGI.